This TCR beta chain is drawn from a study of blood T cell repertoires in COVID-19. The repertoire was sequenced with immunoSEQ multiplex PCR; TCRdb's copy has only in-frame clones and lacks some. The sample records about 350,000 clones, 85% to 90% being singletons. This CDR3 has 15 amino acids. The germline gives CDR1 KGHSH, CDR2 LQKENI. Trimming took off 3 bases at V and 0 bases at J, with 9 bases between the two ends. This sequence joins TRBV18 and TRBJ2-1; weak D call: TRBD1 (6 bases). The specimen sequenced was peripheral blood. The receptor was isolated from a woman between 50 and 59 years old with COVID-19, enrolled during active disease. The CDR3 sequence: CASSPMGASYNEQFF. In DNA form, the CDR3 reads TGTGCCAGCTCACCGATGGGGGCCTCCTACAATGAGCAGTTCTTC.